This record concerns one TCR beta chain sequence. The data were obtained in a study of blood T cell repertoires in COVID-19. There are 15 residues in the CDR3. V was clipped by 6 bases and J by 0 bases, with 12 bases between them. The V gene's germline CDR1 is LNHDA and CDR2 SQIVND (reference sequence). Repertoires were generated with immunoSEQ multiplex PCR, while TCRdb's copy carries only in-frame clones and drops some. This table holds approximately 160,000 clones, less than 90% found once. The rearrangement joins TRBV19 to TRBJ2-1, with a possible D match to TRBD1 (5 bases). This clonotype originated in a woman aged 45-59 years who had recovered from COVID-19. The material sequenced was PBMCs or T cells enriched from blood (not recorded which). The CDR3 DNA reads as TGTGCCAGTAGATTGGACACAGGCTCCTACAATGAGCAGTTCTTC. Its protein is CASRLDTGSYNEQFF.